This is a list of T cell receptor beta chains from one sample in a study of control samples from healthy donors and cancer patients. Method: immunoSEQ multiplex PCR; TCRdb's copy keeps in-frame clones and lacks some. The sample shows 100,000 to 150,000 clones, around nine tenths of them seen only once. The sequenced material came from blood. The receptors come from a man aged 18 to 30 in good health. CDR3s include the opening cysteine and the closing phenylalanine or tryptophan. A D gene is named only where the DNA matches it firmly. A clone size is listed for some rows: how often the clone was seen (once, few, many), or a class if it is expanded.

d_call clone_size j_call v_call cdr3_aa cdr3_nt
TRBD1 . TRBJ2-6 TRBV5-4 CASSSGPPGQGVSGANVLTF TGTGCCAGCAGCTCGGGACCTCCGGGACAGGGGGTCTCTGGGGCCAACGTCCTGACTTTC
. . TRBJ2-5 TRBV5-6 CASSFLIRQETQYF TGTGCCAGCAGCTTCCTGATACGGCAAGAGACCCAGTACTTC
. . TRBJ1-3 TRBV19 CASSIEATVAGNTIYF TGTGCCAGTAGTATAGAAGCCACCGTCGCCGGAAACACCATATATTTT
. . TRBJ2-1 TRBV11-1 CASSLLGNEQFF TGTGCCAGCAGCTTGTTGGGCAATGAGCAGTTCTTC
. few TRBJ1-1 TRBV18 CASSPITGLWAPGTEAFF TGTGCCAGCTCACCGATTACCGGTCTATGGGCGCCGGGGACTGAAGCTTTCTTT
. . TRBJ1-1 TRBV5-1 CASSYEGGAAEAFF TGCGCCAGCAGCTACGAGGGGGGCGCCGCTGAAGCTTTCTTT
. . TRBJ1-1 TRBV6-5 CASSPTGTSTEAFF TGTGCCAGCAGCCCCACCGGGACATCCACTGAAGCTTTCTTT
. . TRBJ2-2 TRBV12-3/TRBV12-4 CASRWGTEELFF TGTGCCAGCAGGTGGGGGACGGAGGAGCTGTTTTTT
TRBD1 . TRBJ1-1 TRBV29-1 CSGGQGEGTEAFF TGCAGCGGCGGACAGGGAGAGGGCACTGAAGCTTTCTTT
. . TRBJ1-1 TRBV2 CASSSGGQLVDTEAFF TGTGCCAGCAGTTCGGGGGGACAATTAGTGGACACTGAAGCTTTCTTT
. once TRBJ1-2 TRBV6-5 CTSSYSTQGGYGYTF TGTACCAGCAGTTACTCGACGCAGGGAGGGTATGGCTACACCTTC
TRBD2 once TRBJ2-1 TRBV27 CASSLRELAGYNEQFF TGTGCCAGCAGTTTAAGAGAACTAGCGGGGTACAATGAGCAGTTCTTC
. . TRBJ2-5 TRBV5-6 CASSFEATQYF TGTGCCAGCAGTTTCGAGGCGACCCAGTACTTC
TRBD1 . TRBJ2-7 TRBV4-1 CASSQAPGTGGEQYF TGCGCCAGCAGCCAGGCCCCCGGGACAGGGGGCGAGCAGTACTTC
. once TRBJ2-1 TRBV29-1 CSAKTPGLRHNEQFF TGCAGCGCAAAAACGCCCGGGCTGCGGCACAATGAGCAGTTCTTC
. few TRBJ2-5 TRBV2 CASSQNRGETQYF TGTGCCAGCAGCCAGAACCGAGGCGAGACCCAGTACTTC
. . TRBJ2-1 TRBV6-2/TRBV6-3 CASSYPGHLPSYNEQFF TGTGCCAGCAGTTACCCGGGACACCTCCCCTCCTACAATGAGCAGTTCTTC
. . TRBJ2-3 TRBV6-2/TRBV6-3 CASSYGLSTDTQYF TGTGCCAGCAGTTATGGCCTGAGCACAGATACGCAGTATTTT
. few TRBJ1-2 TRBV9 CASSVSTRPSNYGYTF TGTGCCAGCAGCGTAAGTACGAGGCCGTCTAACTATGGCTACACCTTC
. . TRBJ1-6 TRBV10-3 CAISETDSPLHF TGTGCCATCAGTGAGACAGATTCACCCCTCCACTTT
. . TRBJ2-2 TRBV2 CASAVQENTGELFF TGTGCCAGCGCGGTACAGGAGAACACCGGGGAGCTGTTTTTT
. . TRBJ1-6 TRBV12-5 CASDFRDIHNSPLHF TGTGCTAGTGATTTCCGGGACATCCATAATTCACCCCTCCACTTT
. . TRBJ2-5 TRBV5-1 CASSFGTDQETQYF TGCGCCAGCAGCTTCGGTACAGACCAAGAGACCCAGTACTTC
TRBD2 . TRBJ2-1 TRBV6-4 CASSDPRGGVNEQFF TGTGCCAGCAGTGACCCCCGGGGGGGGGTCAATGAGCAGTTCTTC
TRBD1 . TRBJ1-5 TRBV29-1 CSVRDRGVGQPQHF TGCAGCGTCCGGGACAGGGGGGTCGGGCAGCCCCAGCATTTT
. . TRBJ1-3 TRBV10-3 CAISEGGSGNTIYF TGTGCCATCAGTGAGGGGGGATCTGGAAACACCATATATTTT
TRBD1 . TRBJ2-5 TRBV7-3 CASSLRGLGQFRETQYF TGTGCCAGCAGCTTAAGGGGCTTGGGACAGTTCAGGGAGACCCAGTACTTC
. . TRBJ2-6 TRBV7-2 CASSLHYVGAGANVLTF TGTGCCAGCAGCTTACATTATGTGGGGGCTGGGGCCAACGTCCTGACTTTC
. . TRBJ2-1 TRBV30 CAWGGEYGEQFF TGTGCCTGGGGAGGGGAATATGGTGAGCAGTTCTTC
TRBD1 once TRBJ2-2 TRBV4-1 CASSQPAPDRGRLTTGELFF TGCGCCAGCAGCCAGCCAGCCCCCGACAGGGGGCGCCTTACAACCGGGGAGCTGTTTTTT
. . TRBJ2-7 TRBV29-1 CSVVLSSYEQYF TGCAGCGTTGTGTTGTCCTCCTACGAGCAGTACTTC
. . TRBJ1-2 TRBV13 CASRTRGITSDGYTF TGTGCCAGCAGAACCAGAGGGATAACATCAGATGGCTACACCTTC
TRBD1 . TRBJ1-2 TRBV9 CASTQGGLGYTF TGTGCCAGCACGCAGGGGGGTCTTGGCTACACCTTC
. . TRBJ2-5 TRBV6-6 CASGVPLQETQYF TGTGCCAGTGGGGTTCCATTACAAGAGACCCAGTACTTC
. once TRBJ1-4 TRBV4-1 CASSQVRRGNEKLFF TGCGCCAGCAGCCAAGTACGTCGGGGGAATGAAAAACTGTTTTTT
. . TRBJ1-2 TRBV7-2 CASSLEGGDLYGYTF TGTGCCAGCAGCTTAGAGGGGGGCGATCTCTATGGCTACACCTTC
TRBD2 . TRBJ2-3 TRBV9 CASSFGTSGGLSTDTQYF TGTGCCAGCAGCTTTGGGACTAGCGGGGGCCTTAGCACAGATACGCAGTATTTT
TRBD2 . TRBJ2-3 TRBV24-1 CATSDKAGSGGADTQYF TGTGCCACCAGTGACAAGGCGGGTAGCGGGGGGGCAGATACGCAGTATTTT
. . TRBJ1-2 TRBV12-3/TRBV12-4 CASRSRVGYTF TGTGCCAGCAGATCCAGGGTTGGCTACACCTTC
. . TRBJ2-2 TRBV9 CASGGSGELFF TGTGCCAGCGGTGGGTCCGGGGAGCTGTTTTTT